The TCR beta chain described here comes from a study of blood T cell repertoires in COVID-19. Measured with immunoSEQ multiplex PCR; TCRdb has only the in-frame clones, and not every one. The sample includes about 68,000 clones, roughly nine tenths of them seen just once. The CDR3 runs 13 residues. V lost 6 bases, J lost 3 bases, and 4 bases stayed unmatched. The receptor was isolated from a woman in her 50s with COVID-19, enrolled during active disease. Sequencing input: peripheral blood. The chain combines TRBV12-3 or TRBV12-4 with TRBJ2-7, with 8 bases aligning to TRBD1. The CDR3: CASRRTGSYEQYF. CDR3 in DNA: TGTGCCAGCAGAAGGACAGGGAGCTACGAGCAGTACTTC.